Listed below are T cell receptor beta chains from one sample, sequenced in a study of OX40 agonist ivuxolimab in advanced cancers. Measured with immunoSEQ multiplex PCR; TCRdb has only the in-frame clones, and not every one. This table has 55,000 to 60,000 clones, roughly 92% appearing once. The sequences come from CD4+ or CD8+ T cells sorted from blood, collected in a trial of the OX40 agonist ivuxolimab. The source of these receptors is an adult with an advanced solid tumor such as melanoma, head and neck, liver or kidney cancer. CDR3s include the opening cysteine and the closing phenylalanine or tryptophan. D genes are given only for firm matches. Where a row states a size, it is once, few, many or the class of an expanded clone; other rows omit it.

j_call: TRBJ1-3
d_call: -
v_call: TRBV28
clone_size: -
cdr3_aa: CASSFSGHSGNTIYF
cdr3_nt: TGTGCCAGCAGTTTCAGTGGACATTCGGGAAACACCATATATTTT

j_call: TRBJ2-1
d_call: TRBD2
v_call: TRBV4-1
clone_size: -
cdr3_aa: CASSQGLAPYNEQFF
cdr3_nt: TGCGCCAGCAGCCAGGGACTAGCTCCCTACAATGAGCAGTTCTTC

j_call: TRBJ2-7
d_call: -
v_call: TRBV7-6
clone_size: -
cdr3_aa: CASSHRASYEQYF
cdr3_nt: TGTGCCAGCAGCCACAGGGCCTCCTACGAGCAGTACTTC

j_call: TRBJ1-1
d_call: -
v_call: TRBV7-9
clone_size: -
cdr3_aa: CASSYRPISQLNTEAFF
cdr3_nt: TGTGCCAGCAGCTACCGGCCAATTAGCCAATTGAACACTGAAGCTTTCTTT

j_call: TRBJ2-7
d_call: TRBD1
v_call: TRBV6-5
clone_size: -
cdr3_aa: CASSPGGEQYF
cdr3_nt: TGTGCCAGCAGTCCAGGGGGCGAGCAGTACTTC

j_call: TRBJ1-5
d_call: -
v_call: TRBV2
clone_size: -
cdr3_aa: CASRGHNSNQPQHF
cdr3_nt: TGTGCCAGCAGGGGTCATAATAGCAATCAGCCCCAGCATTTT

j_call: TRBJ2-1
d_call: -
v_call: TRBV9
clone_size: -
cdr3_aa: CASSENNEQFF
cdr3_nt: TGTGCCAGCAGCGAAAACAATGAGCAGTTCTTC

j_call: TRBJ2-7
d_call: TRBD2
v_call: TRBV9
clone_size: few
cdr3_aa: CASSVVGGSTDEQYF
cdr3_nt: TGTGCCAGCAGCGTAGTTGGCGGGAGCACGGACGAGCAGTACTTC

j_call: TRBJ2-7
d_call: TRBD1
v_call: TRBV5-1
clone_size: -
cdr3_aa: CASSLDRGSFYEQYF
cdr3_nt: TGCGCCAGCAGCTTGGACAGGGGGAGTTTCTACGAGCAGTACTTC

j_call: TRBJ2-4
d_call: -
v_call: TRBV2
clone_size: -
cdr3_aa: CASGDTDNLVFQYF
cdr3_nt: TGTGCCTCGGGGGACACCGATAACCTGGTGTTTCAGTACTTC

j_call: TRBJ2-3
d_call: -
v_call: TRBV7-9
clone_size: -
cdr3_aa: CASSFPLTDTQYF
cdr3_nt: TGTGCCAGCAGCTTCCCTCTCACAGATACGCAGTATTTT

j_call: TRBJ2-7
d_call: TRBD1
v_call: TRBV19
clone_size: -
cdr3_aa: CASSIDLEGQPDF
cdr3_nt: TGTGCCAGTAGTATAGATCTTGAGGGACAGCCCGACTTC

j_call: TRBJ2-7
d_call: -
v_call: TRBV5-6
clone_size: -
cdr3_aa: CASSLDVGRSYEQYF
cdr3_nt: TGTGCCAGCAGCTTGGACGTGGGCCGCTCCTACGAGCAGTACTTC

j_call: TRBJ2-2
d_call: -
v_call: TRBV4-1
clone_size: few
cdr3_aa: CASSHPPPGVLTGELFF
cdr3_nt: TGCGCCAGCAGCCACCCACCACCGGGAGTTTTAACCGGGGAGCTGTTTTTT

j_call: TRBJ2-7
d_call: TRBD2
v_call: TRBV13
clone_size: -
cdr3_aa: CASSHGTSGTYEQYF
cdr3_nt: TGTGCCAGCAGCCACGGGACTAGCGGAACCTACGAGCAGTACTTC

j_call: TRBJ2-1
d_call: -
v_call: TRBV28
clone_size: -
cdr3_aa: CASSLQTHNEQFF
cdr3_nt: TGTGCCAGCAGTTTACAAACCCACAATGAGCAGTTCTTC

j_call: TRBJ2-6
d_call: -
v_call: TRBV6-5
clone_size: -
cdr3_aa: CASSSPPNSGANVLTF
cdr3_nt: TGTGCCAGCAGTTCCCCCCCCAACTCTGGGGCCAACGTCCTGACTTTC

j_call: TRBJ1-1
d_call: -
v_call: TRBV6-5
clone_size: -
cdr3_aa: CASSGGLTDRVESFF
cdr3_nt: TGTGCCAGCAGTGGGGGGTTGACGGATCGCGTGGAGAGTTTCTTT

j_call: TRBJ1-5
d_call: -
v_call: TRBV28
clone_size: -
cdr3_aa: CASSWAEQYSNQPQHF
cdr3_nt: TGTGCCAGCAGTTGGGCAGAGCAATATAGCAATCAGCCCCAGCATTTT

j_call: TRBJ2-1
d_call: -
v_call: TRBV14
clone_size: -
cdr3_aa: CASSQEEGDSSYNEQFF
cdr3_nt: TGTGCCAGCAGCCAAGAGGAGGGGGACAGCTCCTACAATGAGCAGTTCTTC

j_call: TRBJ2-1
d_call: -
v_call: TRBV6-6
clone_size: -
cdr3_aa: CASSRGSGTYNEQFF
cdr3_nt: TGTGCCAGCTCACGGGGGTCGGGAACCTACAATGAGCAGTTCTTC

j_call: TRBJ2-1
d_call: TRBD1
v_call: TRBV25-1
clone_size: -
cdr3_aa: CASSSGQGNNEQFF
cdr3_nt: TGTGCCAGCAGTTCCGGACAGGGAAACAATGAGCAGTTCTTC

j_call: TRBJ2-2
d_call: -
v_call: TRBV15
clone_size: -
cdr3_aa: CATGESSWELFF
cdr3_nt: TGTGCCACCGGGGAAAGCAGTTGGGAGCTGTTTTTT

j_call: TRBJ2-5
d_call: -
v_call: TRBV7-3
clone_size: -
cdr3_aa: CASSLNPKVETQYF
cdr3_nt: TGTGCCAGCAGCTTAAACCCCAAGGTAGAGACCCAGTACTTC

j_call: TRBJ2-2
d_call: TRBD2
v_call: TRBV29-1
clone_size: -
cdr3_aa: CSVVGLAGGTGELFF
cdr3_nt: TGCAGCGTTGTAGGCCTAGCGGGAGGCACCGGGGAGCTGTTTTTT

j_call: TRBJ2-1
d_call: TRBD2
v_call: TRBV19
clone_size: -
cdr3_aa: CASSIILAGVVEQFF
cdr3_nt: TGTGCCAGTAGTATTATCCTAGCGGGAGTGGTAGAGCAGTTCTTC

j_call: TRBJ2-1
d_call: TRBD1
v_call: TRBV5-8
clone_size: -
cdr3_aa: CASSSPRQGARGEQFF
cdr3_nt: TGTGCCAGCAGCTCACCCAGACAGGGGGCGAGGGGTGAGCAGTTCTTC

j_call: TRBJ2-2
d_call: -
v_call: TRBV7-9
clone_size: -
cdr3_aa: CASSLAGGELFF
cdr3_nt: TGTGCCAGCAGCTTAGCTGGAGGGGAGCTGTTTTTT

j_call: TRBJ2-1
d_call: TRBD1
v_call: TRBV6-5
clone_size: -
cdr3_aa: CASNQGADEQFF
cdr3_nt: TGTGCCAGCAATCAGGGGGCCGATGAGCAGTTCTTC

j_call: TRBJ2-6
d_call: TRBD1
v_call: TRBV28
clone_size: -
cdr3_aa: CASSFNRGLGANVLTF
cdr3_nt: TGTGCCAGCAGCTTTAACAGGGGGCTTGGGGCCAACGTCCTGACTTTC

j_call: TRBJ2-3
d_call: -
v_call: TRBV13
clone_size: -
cdr3_aa: CASSLGLPSEGTDTQYF
cdr3_nt: TGTGCCAGCAGCTTGGGGTTACCCTCGGAGGGGACAGATACGCAGTATTTT

j_call: TRBJ1-2
d_call: -
v_call: TRBV14
clone_size: -
cdr3_aa: CASSQAGIGRYGYTF
cdr3_nt: TGTGCCAGCAGCCAAGCGGGGATCGGGCGGTATGGCTACACCTTC

j_call: TRBJ2-7
d_call: TRBD1
v_call: TRBV6-5
clone_size: -
cdr3_aa: CASSLGQGRPGQYF
cdr3_nt: TGTGCCAGCAGCCTGGGACAGGGCCGCCCGGGGCAGTACTTC

j_call: TRBJ1-1
d_call: -
v_call: TRBV5-8
clone_size: -
cdr3_aa: CASSLRMTVNTEAFF
cdr3_nt: TGTGCCAGCAGCTTGCGAATGACAGTGAACACTGAAGCTTTCTTT

j_call: TRBJ2-7
d_call: -
v_call: TRBV4-3
clone_size: -
cdr3_aa: CASSQGPGPSYEQYF
cdr3_nt: TGCGCCAGCAGCCAAGGACCGGGTCCCTCCTACGAGCAGTACTTC

j_call: TRBJ1-2
d_call: -
v_call: TRBV11-2
clone_size: -
cdr3_aa: CASSLSGQGAF
cdr3_nt: TGTGCCAGCAGCTTATCGGGTCAGGGTGCCTTC

j_call: TRBJ1-2
d_call: -
v_call: TRBV7-9
clone_size: -
cdr3_aa: CASSLGGSLYGYTF
cdr3_nt: TGTGCCAGCAGCTTAGGGGGTTCCCTTTATGGCTACACCTTC

j_call: TRBJ2-2
d_call: -
v_call: TRBV9
clone_size: -
cdr3_aa: CASSSPLSPPTGELFF
cdr3_nt: TGTGCCAGCAGCTCTCCTCTTTCGCCACCCACCGGGGAGCTGTTTTTT

j_call: TRBJ2-7
d_call: -
v_call: TRBV5-6
clone_size: -
cdr3_aa: CASSWGGNSYEQYF
cdr3_nt: TGTGCCAGCAGCTGGGGTGGGAACTCCTACGAGCAGTACTTC

j_call: TRBJ2-7
d_call: -
v_call: TRBV5-1
clone_size: many
cdr3_aa: CASSLRRVDYEQYF
cdr3_nt: TGCGCCAGCAGCTTGCGTAGGGTGGACTACGAGCAGTACTTC

j_call: TRBJ2-5
d_call: -
v_call: TRBV27
clone_size: few
cdr3_aa: CASSFLETQYF
cdr3_nt: TGTGCCAGCAGTTTTTTAGAGACCCAGTACTTC

j_call: TRBJ2-1
d_call: TRBD2
v_call: TRBV19
clone_size: -
cdr3_aa: CASSPPGLGQFF
cdr3_nt: TGTGCCAGTAGTCCGCCGGGACTAGGGCAGTTCTTC